Listed here are 19 T cell receptor beta chains from one sample, sequenced in a study of blood T cell repertoires in COVID-19. Profiled with immunoSEQ multiplex PCR; TCRdb holds only in-frame clones, not every one. The table records 25,000 to 35,000 clones, 65% to 90% of them present only once. The sequenced sample was peripheral blood. These receptors all stem from a man aged 55 to 69 with active COVID-19.

This chain links TRBV7-2 with TRBJ1-2; D unresolved. This CDR3 has 15 amino acids. Trimming stripped 5 bases from V and 2 bases from J, with 15 bases between. Germline loops: CDR1 SGHTA, CDR2 FQGNSA. The CDR3 region is CASSLLGPGNYGYTF. CDR3 DNA sequence: TGTGCCAGCAGCCTATTAGGACCGGGAAACTATGGCTACACCTTC.

This clone has a single count. This chain links TRBV15 with TRBJ2-7, with 15 bases fitting TRBD2. CDR1 and CDR2 (germline): LNHNV, YYDKDF (reference sequence). Losses at the gene ends were 5 bases for V and 2 bases for J; bases not matched to a gene: 7. This CDR3 is 17 amino acids long. In DNA form, the CDR3 reads TGTGCCACCAGCCCTGGACTAGCGGGAGGGCTCACCTACGAGCAGTACTTC. As protein: CATSPGLAGGLTYEQYF. The full variable domain, with the rest looked up from reference TRBV15 and TRBJ2-7, is DAMVIQNPRYQVTQFGKPVTLSCSQTLNHNVMYWYQQKSSQAPKLLFHYYDKDFNNEADTPDNFQSRRPNTSFCFLDIRSPGLGDTAMYLCATSPGLAGGLTYEQYFGPGTRLTVT.

This clone showed up just once. J is TRBJ2-1 and V is TRBV5-5, with TRBD2 matching 10 bases. CDR3 length: 15 residues. Germline V gene sequence: CDR1 SGHKS, CDR2 YYEKEE (reference sequence). J gave up 7 bases and V 2 bases, and 6 bases lay outside the gene matches. The CDR3 loop reads CASSFSAGGTNEQFF. DNA for the CDR3: TGTGCCAGCAGCTTTTCAGCGGGAGGGACGAATGAGCAGTTCTTC. The full variable domain, with the rest looked up from reference TRBV5-5 and TRBJ2-1, is DAGVTQSPTHLIKTRGQQVTLRCSPISGHKSVSWYQQVLGQGPQFIFQYYEKEERGRGNFPDRFSARQFPNYSSELNVNALLLGDSALYLCASSFSAGGTNEQFFGPGTRLTVL.

The gene calls are TRBV19 and TRBJ2-4; the match to TRBD2 covers 7 bases. V dropped 4 bases and J dropped 0; count of bases not matched to a gene: 6. In germline, CDR1 is LNHDA, CDR2 SQIVND (reference sequence). The CDR3 consists of 16 residues. For the CDR3, the DNA is TGTGCCAGTAGTACCCCGGGGAGGGCAGCCAAAAACATTCAGTACTTC. Residues: CASSTPGRAAKNIQYF.

The CDR3 coding sequence is TGTGCCAGCAGTTTAGCGGGAGTCCCAGATACGCAGTATTTT. As protein: CASSLAGVPDTQYF. The chain joins TRBV5-6 to TRBJ2-3; TRBD2 matches 9 bases. The CDR3 length is 14 residues. The trim removed 5 bases at V and 4 bases at J, leaving 5 bases unmatched. Per germline, CDR1 SGHDT and CDR2 YYEEEE.

The V gene is TRBV10-3, the J gene TRBJ2-1; TRBD2 matches at 8 bases. Germline CDR1 and CDR2: ENHRY and SYGVKD. The CDR3 is 12 amino acids. With V trimmed by 10 bases and J by 3 bases, 2 bases remained unmatched. The chain's CDR3 is CATGTSYNEQFF. The CDR3 DNA sequence: TGTGCCACTGGGACTAGCTACAATGAGCAGTTCTTC.

The chain recombines TRBV25-1 with TRBJ2-7; 11 nucleotides align to TRBD1. Germline values: CDR1 MGHDK, CDR2 SYGVNS. CDR3 length: 15 residues. The V gene end was trimmed by 2 bases and the J gene end by 5 bases; junction bases not matched to a gene: 5. The CDR3 coding sequence is TGTGCCAGCAGTGAAGGAGGGACAGGGGGTAACGAGCAGTACTTC. Its protein product is CASSEGGTGGNEQYF.

V usage is TRBV5-1 and J usage is TRBJ2-1; 13 nucleotides agree with TRBD2. There are 16 residues in the CDR3. The germline V gene has CDR1 SGHRS and CDR2 YFSETQ. Losses at the gene ends were 3 bases for V and 8 bases for J; bases not matched to a gene: 8. CDR3 amino acids: CASSSGLAGSGDEQFF. The CDR3 nucleotides are TGCGCCAGCAGCTCGGGACTAGCGGGATCGGGGGATGAGCAGTTCTTC.

The chain couples TRBV7-9 to TRBJ2-3, with 11 bases aligning to TRBD1. The V gene end was trimmed by 4 bases and the J gene end by 9 bases; junction bases not matched to a gene: 9. Germline-derived CDR1 and CDR2 are SEHNR and FQNEAQ (reference sequence). The CDR3 is 15 residues long. CDR3 loop: CASSSSGTGGGTQYF. The CDR3 region has the DNA TGTGCCAGCAGCTCCTCCGGGACAGGGGGAGGGACGCAGTATTTT.

This clone turned up a few times. The chain joins TRBV6-6 to TRBJ2-7; 8 bases line up with TRBD1. The CDR3 sequence is 14 residues long. Per the germline V gene, CDR1 is MNHNY and CDR2 is SVGAGI (reference sequence). Trimming at V came to 7 bases and at J to 2 bases, leaving 7 bases not matched to a gene. CDR3 sequence (DNA): TGTGCCAGCACCAACACAGGGGGGACCTACGAGCAGTACTTC. Its protein is CASTNTGGTYEQYF.

This clone was counted a few times. This rearrangement joins TRBV4-1 to TRBJ2-1; 12 nucleotides match TRBD2. Germline lookup yields CDR1 MGHRA and CDR2 YSYEKL. V was pared by 5 bases and J by 7 bases, with 9 bases of the junction left unmatched. The CDR3 covers 16 residues. CDR3 protein: CASSWRTSGIENEQFF. The CDR3 region has the DNA TGCGCCAGCAGCTGGAGGACTAGCGGGATTGAAAATGAGCAGTTCTTC.

This chain connects TRBV7-6 to TRBJ2-2; D not certain. The CDR3 length is 14 residues. V lost 3 bases to trimming and J lost 2 bases, with 7 bases between them. Germline CDR1 is SGHVS and CDR2 is FNYEAQ. This chain's CDR3 is CASSFGQNTGELFF. The DNA of the CDR3 is TGTGCCAGCAGCTTTGGGCAAAACACCGGGGAGCTGTTTTTT.

This sequence joins TRBV9 and TRBJ2-1; 12 positions agree with TRBD2. Germline loops: CDR1 SGDLS, CDR2 YYNGEE. The CDR3 loop spans 17 amino acids. Trimming took 0 bases from V and 7 from J; bases not matched to a gene: 8. The CDR3 loop reads CASSVGLAGGPENEQFF. The CDR3 coding sequence is TGTGCCAGCAGCGTAGGGCTAGCGGGAGGGCCAGAAAATGAGCAGTTCTTC.

V and J are TRBV6-2 or TRBV6-3 and TRBJ2-5; possibly TRBD2 for D (6 bases). Deletions cut 5 bases from V and 5 bases from J, with 15 bases between. Germline values: CDR1 MNHEY, CDR2 SVGEGT. The CDR3 length is 14 residues. CDR3 nucleotides: TGTGCCAGCAGTAGACTAGAGGTTGGGGAGACCCAGTACTTC. It specifies CASSRLEVGETQYF.

The chain links TRBV19 to TRBJ1-2; possibly TRBD1 for D (5 bases). CDR1 and CDR2 (germline): LNHDA, SQIVND (reference sequence). V was trimmed by 3 bases and J by 6 bases, leaving 20 bases between them. The CDR3 length is 16 residues. The CDR3 DNA reads TGTGCCAGTAGTATGCCGGGCAGGGAGGATATCCATGGCTACACCTTC. Residues: CASSMPGREDIHGYTF.

The gene calls are TRBV28 and TRBJ2-7, with 7 bases identical to TRBD1. CDR3 length: 13 amino acids. The germline V gene encodes CDR1 MDHEN and CDR2 SYDVKM. Trimming took 8 bases from V and 0 from J; bases not matched to a gene: 4. The CDR3 is CASLDRASYEQYF. In nucleotides, the CDR3 is TGTGCCAGCCTCGACAGGGCCTCCTACGAGCAGTACTTC.

This clone was observed a single time. The rearrangement joins TRBV24-1 to TRBJ2-1; 10 bases line up with TRBD2. The V segment lost 3 bases and the J segment 13 bases; nucleotides outside the gene matches: 11. Germline-derived CDR1 and CDR2 are KGHDR and SFDVKD. The CDR3 extends over 15 amino acids. The CDR3 nucleotides read TGTGCCACCAGTGATCGGGGGGGAGCGGGAGGGCCACAGTTCTTC. Protein: CATSDRGGAGGPQFF.

The chain's CDR3 is CASSYREFGQETQYF. CDR3 coding DNA: TGTGCCAGCAGCTACAGGGAATTTGGCCAAGAGACCCAGTACTTC. The rearrangement uses TRBV28 and TRBJ2-5, with D possibly being TRBD1 (6 bases). CDR1 and CDR2 (germline): MDHEN, SYDVKM. V lost 6 bases to trimming and J lost 1 base, with 15 bases between them. The CDR3 spans 15 residues.

The chain is built from TRBV28 and TRBJ2-7; 9 bases are a match to TRBD1. Germline V gene lookup returns CDR1 MDHEN and CDR2 SYDVKM. V lost 5 bases and J lost 4; bases outside the gene matches: 12. This CDR3 region has 16 residues. This CDR3 is CASSPIQGAHYYEQYF. CDR3 bases: TGTGCCAGCAGTCCGATACAGGGGGCTCACTATTACGAGCAGTACTTC.